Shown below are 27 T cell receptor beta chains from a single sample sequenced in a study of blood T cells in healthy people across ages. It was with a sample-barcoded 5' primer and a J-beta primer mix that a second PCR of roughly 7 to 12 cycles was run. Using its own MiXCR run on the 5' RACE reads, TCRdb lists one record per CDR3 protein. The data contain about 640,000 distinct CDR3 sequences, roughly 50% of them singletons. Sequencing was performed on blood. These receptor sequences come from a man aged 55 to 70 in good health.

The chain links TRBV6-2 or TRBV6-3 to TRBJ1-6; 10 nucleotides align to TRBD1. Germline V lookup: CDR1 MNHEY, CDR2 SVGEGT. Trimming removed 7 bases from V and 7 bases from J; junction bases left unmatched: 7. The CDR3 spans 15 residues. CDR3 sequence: CASTPTGGFNSPLHF. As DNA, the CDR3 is TGTGCCAGCACCCCGACAGGGGGCTTCAATTCACCCCTCCACTTT.

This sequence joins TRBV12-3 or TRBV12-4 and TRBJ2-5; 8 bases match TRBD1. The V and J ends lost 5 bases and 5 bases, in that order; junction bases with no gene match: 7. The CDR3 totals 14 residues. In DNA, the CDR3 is TGTGCCAGCAGTGAGGACAGGGCGGAGGAGACCCAGTACTTC. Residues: CASSEDRAEETQYF.

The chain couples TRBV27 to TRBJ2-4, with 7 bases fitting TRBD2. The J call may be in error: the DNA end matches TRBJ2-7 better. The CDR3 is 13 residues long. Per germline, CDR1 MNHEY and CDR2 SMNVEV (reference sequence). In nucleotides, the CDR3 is TGTGCCAGCATGGCCGGGGGGAGCTACGAGCAGTACTTC. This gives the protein CASMAGGSYEQYF.

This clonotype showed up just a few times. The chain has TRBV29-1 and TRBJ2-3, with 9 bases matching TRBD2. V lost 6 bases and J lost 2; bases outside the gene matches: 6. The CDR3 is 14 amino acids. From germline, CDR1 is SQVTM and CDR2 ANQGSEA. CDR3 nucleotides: TGCAGCGTGACTAGCGGATCCTACACAGATACGCAGTATTTT. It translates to CSVTSGSYTDTQYF.

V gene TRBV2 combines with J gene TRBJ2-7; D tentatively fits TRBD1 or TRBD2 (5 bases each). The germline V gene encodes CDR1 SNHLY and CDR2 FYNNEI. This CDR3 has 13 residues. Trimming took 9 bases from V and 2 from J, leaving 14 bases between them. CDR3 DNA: TGTGCCAGTACTTCCGGGACCACCTACGAGCAGTACTTC. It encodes CASTSGTTYEQYF.

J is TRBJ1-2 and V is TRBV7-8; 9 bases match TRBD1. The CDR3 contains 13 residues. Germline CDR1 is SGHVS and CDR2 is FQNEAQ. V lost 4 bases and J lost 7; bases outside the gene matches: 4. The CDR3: CASSSGTGFGYTF. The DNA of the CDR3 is TGTGCCAGCAGCTCCGGGACAGGGTTTGGCTACACCTTC.

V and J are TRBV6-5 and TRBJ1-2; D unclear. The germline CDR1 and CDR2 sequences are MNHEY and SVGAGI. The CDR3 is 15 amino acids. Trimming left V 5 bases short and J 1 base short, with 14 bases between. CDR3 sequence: CASSQIVLSNYGYTF. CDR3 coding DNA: TGTGCCAGCAGTCAAATCGTTCTGAGTAACTATGGCTACACCTTC.

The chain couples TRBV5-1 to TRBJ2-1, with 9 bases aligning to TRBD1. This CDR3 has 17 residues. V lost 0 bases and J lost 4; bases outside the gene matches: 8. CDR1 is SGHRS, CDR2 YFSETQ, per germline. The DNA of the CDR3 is TGCGCCAGCAGCTTGGAGGGAACAGGGGGCCCTTACAATGAGCAGTTCTTC. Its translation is CASSLEGTGGPYNEQFF.

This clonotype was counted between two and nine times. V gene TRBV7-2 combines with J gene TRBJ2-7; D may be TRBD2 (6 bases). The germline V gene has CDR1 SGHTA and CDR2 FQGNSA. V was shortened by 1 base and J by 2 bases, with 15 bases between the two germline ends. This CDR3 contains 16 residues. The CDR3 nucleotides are TGTGCCAGCAGCTTAGTTGGTGGGGGGTCTACCTACGAGCAGTACTTC. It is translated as CASSLVGGGSTYEQYF.

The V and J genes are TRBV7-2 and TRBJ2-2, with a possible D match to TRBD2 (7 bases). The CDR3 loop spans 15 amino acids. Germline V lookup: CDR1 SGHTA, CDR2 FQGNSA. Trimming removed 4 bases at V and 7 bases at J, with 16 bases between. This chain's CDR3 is CASSSEGGYDGELFF. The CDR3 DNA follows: TGTGCCAGCAGCTCAGAGGGGGGGTATGACGGGGAGCTGTTTTTT.

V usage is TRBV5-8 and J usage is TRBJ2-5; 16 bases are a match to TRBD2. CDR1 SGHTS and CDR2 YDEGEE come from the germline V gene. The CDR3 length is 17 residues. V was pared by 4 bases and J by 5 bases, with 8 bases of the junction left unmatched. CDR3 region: CASSDGTSGGALETQYF. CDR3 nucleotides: TGTGCCAGCAGCGACGGGACTAGCGGGGGGGCCTTGGAGACCCAGTACTTC. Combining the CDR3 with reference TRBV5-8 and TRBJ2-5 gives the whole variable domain EAGVTQSPTHLIKTRGQQATLRCSPISGHTSVYWYQQALGLGLQFLLWYDEGEERNRGNFPPRFSGRQFPNYSSELNVNALELEDSALYLCASSDGTSGGALETQYFGPGTRLLVL.

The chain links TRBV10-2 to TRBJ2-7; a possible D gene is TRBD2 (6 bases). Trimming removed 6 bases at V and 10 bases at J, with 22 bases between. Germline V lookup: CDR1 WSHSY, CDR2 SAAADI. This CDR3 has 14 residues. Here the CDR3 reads CASSQPGLERSQYF. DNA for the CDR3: TGCGCCAGCAGCCAACCGGGACTGGAGAGGTCCCAGTACTTC.

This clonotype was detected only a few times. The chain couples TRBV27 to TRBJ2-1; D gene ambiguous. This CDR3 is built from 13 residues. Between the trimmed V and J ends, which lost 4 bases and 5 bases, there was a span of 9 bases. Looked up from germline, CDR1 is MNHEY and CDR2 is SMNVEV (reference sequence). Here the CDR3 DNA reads TGTGCCAGCAGTTCTGGCGGAAACAATGAGCAGTTCTTC. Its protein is CASSSGGNNEQFF.

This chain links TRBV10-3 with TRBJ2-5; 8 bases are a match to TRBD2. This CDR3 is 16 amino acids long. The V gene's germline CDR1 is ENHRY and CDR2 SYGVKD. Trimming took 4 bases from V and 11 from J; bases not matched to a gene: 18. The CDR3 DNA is TGTGCCATCAGTGGGGGTCCCGGGAGGGGAGGAAATGAGCAGTACTTC. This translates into CAISGGPGRGGNEQYF.

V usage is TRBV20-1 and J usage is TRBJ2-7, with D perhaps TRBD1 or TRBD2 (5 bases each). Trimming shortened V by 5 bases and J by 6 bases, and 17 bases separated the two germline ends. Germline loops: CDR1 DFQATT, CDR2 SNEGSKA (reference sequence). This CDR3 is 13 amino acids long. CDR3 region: CSALLRARGEQYF. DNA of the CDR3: TGCAGTGCTCTCCTGAGGGCTAGGGGCGAGCAGTACTTC.

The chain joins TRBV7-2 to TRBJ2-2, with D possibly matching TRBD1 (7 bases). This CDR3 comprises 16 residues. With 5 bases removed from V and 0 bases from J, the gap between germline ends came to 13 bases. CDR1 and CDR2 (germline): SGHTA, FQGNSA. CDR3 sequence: CASSPGGFANTGELFF. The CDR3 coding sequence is TGTGCCAGCAGCCCAGGGGGGTTCGCGAACACCGGGGAGCTGTTTTTT.

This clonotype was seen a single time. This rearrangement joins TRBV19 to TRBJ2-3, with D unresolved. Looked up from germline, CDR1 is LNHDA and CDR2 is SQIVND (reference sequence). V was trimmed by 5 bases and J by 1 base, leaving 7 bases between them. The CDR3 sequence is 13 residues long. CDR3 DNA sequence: TGTGCCAGTAGTGACGGCCGCACAGATACGCAGTATTTT. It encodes CASSDGRTDTQYF.

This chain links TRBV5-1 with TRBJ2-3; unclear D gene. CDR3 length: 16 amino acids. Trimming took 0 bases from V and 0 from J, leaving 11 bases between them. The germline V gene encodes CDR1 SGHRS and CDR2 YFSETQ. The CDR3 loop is CASSLVGVPSTDTQYF. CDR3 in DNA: TGCGCCAGCAGCTTGGTAGGTGTGCCTAGCACAGATACGCAGTATTTT.

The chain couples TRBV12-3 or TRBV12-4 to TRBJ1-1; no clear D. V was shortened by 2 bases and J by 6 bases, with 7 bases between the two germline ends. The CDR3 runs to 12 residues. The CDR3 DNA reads TGTGCCAGCAGTTTAAGAGCCGCTGAAGCTTTCTTT. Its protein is CASSLRAAEAFF.

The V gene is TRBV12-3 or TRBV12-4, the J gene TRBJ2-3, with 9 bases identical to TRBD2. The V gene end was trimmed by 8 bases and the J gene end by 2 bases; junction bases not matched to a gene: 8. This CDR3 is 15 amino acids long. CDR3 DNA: TGTGCCAGCTCCTTTGGGACTAGCCTCACAGATACGCAGTATTTT. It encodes CASSFGTSLTDTQYF.

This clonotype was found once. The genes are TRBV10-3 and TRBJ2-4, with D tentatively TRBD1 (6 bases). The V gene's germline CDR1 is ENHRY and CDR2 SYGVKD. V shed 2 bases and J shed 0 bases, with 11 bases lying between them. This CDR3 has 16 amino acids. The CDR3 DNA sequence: TGTGCCATCAGTGAGCCAACAGGGCTAGCCAAAAACATTCAGTACTTC. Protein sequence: CAISEPTGLAKNIQYF.

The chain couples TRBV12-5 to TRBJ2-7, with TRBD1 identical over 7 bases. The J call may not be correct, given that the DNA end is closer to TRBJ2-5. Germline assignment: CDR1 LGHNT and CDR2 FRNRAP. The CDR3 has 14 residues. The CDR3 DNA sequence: TGTGCTAGTGGTTCGGCGACAGGGCCAGAGACCCAGTACTTC. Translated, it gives CASGSATGPETQYF.

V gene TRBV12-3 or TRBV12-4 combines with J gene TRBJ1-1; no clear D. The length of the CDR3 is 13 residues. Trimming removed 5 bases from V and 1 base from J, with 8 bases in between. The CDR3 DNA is TGTGCCAGCAGTGGCGCTGAGAACACTGAAGCTTTCTTT. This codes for CASSGAENTEAFF.

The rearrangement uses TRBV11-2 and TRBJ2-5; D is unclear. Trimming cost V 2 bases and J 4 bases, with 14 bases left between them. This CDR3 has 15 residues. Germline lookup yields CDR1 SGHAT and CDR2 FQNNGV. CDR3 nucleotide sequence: TGTGCCAGCAGCTTAAGCACGGTAGCATTAGAGACCCAGTACTTC. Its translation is CASSLSTVALETQYF.

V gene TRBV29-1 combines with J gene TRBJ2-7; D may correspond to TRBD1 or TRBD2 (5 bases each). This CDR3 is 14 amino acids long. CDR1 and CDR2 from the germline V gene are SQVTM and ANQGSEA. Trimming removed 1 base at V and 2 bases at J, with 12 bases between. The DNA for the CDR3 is TGCAGCGTTGAAGCCTCGGGGACCCCCTACGAGCAGTACTTC. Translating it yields CSVEASGTPYEQYF.

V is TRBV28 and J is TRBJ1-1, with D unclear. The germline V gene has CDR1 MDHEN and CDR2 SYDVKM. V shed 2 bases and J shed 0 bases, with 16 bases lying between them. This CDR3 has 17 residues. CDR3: CASSLPVLGIMNTEAFF. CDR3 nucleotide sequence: TGTGCCAGCAGTTTACCTGTTCTGGGGATCATGAACACTGAAGCTTTCTTT. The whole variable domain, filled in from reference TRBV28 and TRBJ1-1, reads DVKVTQSSRYLVKRTGEKVFLECVQDMDHENMFWYRQDPGLGLRLIYFSYDVKMKEKGDIPEGYSVSREKKERFSLILESASTNQTSMYLCASSLPVLGIMNTEAFFGQGTRLTVV.

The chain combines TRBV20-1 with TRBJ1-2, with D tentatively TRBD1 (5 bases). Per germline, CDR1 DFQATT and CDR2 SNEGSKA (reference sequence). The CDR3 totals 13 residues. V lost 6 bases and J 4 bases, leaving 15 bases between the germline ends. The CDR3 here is CSAHPGAPYGYTF. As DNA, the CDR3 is TGCAGTGCCCATCCCGGGGCACCCTATGGCTACACCTTC.